What follows are 32 T cell receptor beta chains derived from one specimen sequenced in a study of a mutant IDH1 vaccine in newly diagnosed glioma. Indicated time point: week 23, last vaccination. It was 300 ug of mutant IDH1 20-mer peptide that made up each vaccine dose, given with topical imiquimod. The antigens of these receptors remain unknown. Generated by immunoSEQ multiplex PCR, the TCRdb table keeps only in-frame clones and is missing some. The data hold tens of thousands of clones, with about 81% observed a single time. The material was PBMCs, obtained from a glioma patient whose treatment included an IDH1 peptide vaccine. All receptors derive from a woman aged 35 to 49 with glioma. Some clones in this sample may be carry-over from other donors' samples.

This chain connects TRBV7-9 to TRBJ1-4; TRBD1 might be the D (6 bases). Per germline, CDR1 SEHNR and CDR2 FQNEAQ (reference sequence). This CDR3 has 15 residues. V dropped 5 bases and J dropped 2 bases, with 12 bases sitting between them. DNA of the CDR3: TGTGCCAGCAGCGGGCACAGGGATACTAATGAAAAACTGTTTTTT. It encodes CASSGHRDTNEKLFF.

This clone was recorded a few times. The CDR3 loop is CASRGTVPNQPQHF. The CDR3 nucleotides read TGTGCCAGCAGGGGGACAGTCCCCAATCAGCCCCAGCATTTT. V and J are TRBV2 and TRBJ1-5, with 7 bases that match TRBD1. CDR1 is SNHLY and CDR2 is FYNNEI in the germline V gene. CDR3 length: 14 amino acids. Trimming at V came to 6 bases and at J to 3 bases, leaving 5 bases not matched to a gene. Full variable domain (rest looked up from reference TRBV2 and TRBJ1-5): EPEVTQTPSHQVTQMGQEVILRCVPISNHLYFYWYRQILGQKVEFLVSFYNNEISEKSEIFDDQFSVERPDGSNFTLKIRSTKLEDSAMYFCASRGTVPNQPQHFGDGTRLSIL.

The chain carries TRBV6-6 and TRBJ1-1; D gene unclear. Germline V gene data show CDR1 as MNHNY and CDR2 as SVGAGI (reference sequence). The V end lost 3 bases, the J end lost 11 bases, and 10 bases lay between the germline ends. The CDR3 is 11 amino acids. The CDR3 region is CASSYSMGAFF. In nucleotides, the CDR3 is TGTGCCAGCAGTTATTCTATGGGCGCTTTCTTT.

V usage is TRBV13 and J usage is TRBJ1-2; D possibly corresponds to TRBD1 (5 bases). Trimming took off 1 base at V and 2 bases at J, with 11 bases between the two ends. Germline CDR1 and CDR2: PRHDT and FYEKMQ (reference sequence). The CDR3 is made up of 15 amino acids. CDR3 DNA: TGTGCCAGCAGCTTAGCCAGGGCGGAGAACTATGGCTACACCTTC. Protein product: CASSLARAENYGYTF. Full variable domain (outside the CDR3, taken from reference TRBV13 and TRBJ1-2): AAGVIQSPRHLIKEKRETATLKCYPIPRHDTVYWYQQGPGQDPQFLISFYEKMQSDKGSIPDRFSAQQFSDYHSELNMSSLELGDSALYFCASSLARAENYGYTFGSGTRLTVV.

The V gene is TRBV5-4, the J gene TRBJ1-4; D remains ambiguous. Between the trimmed V and J ends, which lost 1 base and 3 bases, there was a span of 7 bases. This CDR3 is 14 amino acids long. Germline CDR1 and CDR2: SGHNT and YYREEE (reference sequence). CDR3 residues: CASSLTTSNEKLFF. DNA of the CDR3: TGTGCCAGCAGCTTGACCACCTCTAATGAAAAACTGTTTTTT.

The J gene is TRBJ2-7, the V gene TRBV12-5; TRBD1 is a possible D gene (6 bases). This CDR3 is built from 16 residues. Trimming left V 6 bases short and J 0 bases short, with 18 bases between. Germline CDR1 reads LGHNT; CDR2 reads FRNRAP. The CDR3 sequence is CASGPPPGQYSYEQYF. Written as DNA, the CDR3 is TGTGCTAGTGGGCCGCCCCCGGGACAATACTCCTACGAGCAGTACTTC. Based on the CDR3 plus reference TRBV12-5 and TRBJ2-7, the full variable domain is DARVTQTPRHKVTEMGQEVTMRCQPILGHNTVFWYRQTMMQGLELLAYFRNRAPLDDSGMPKDRFSAEMPDATLATLKIQPSEPRDSAVYFCASGPPPGQYSYEQYFGPGTRLTVT.

This chain links TRBV4-3 with TRBJ2-7, with D unclear. V gave up 0 bases and J gave up 3 bases, with 9 bases separating them. This CDR3 spans 14 amino acids. Germline V lookup: CDR1 LGHNA, CDR2 YSLEER. The CDR3, as DNA: TGCGCCAGCAGCCAAGACGAGGTCGGCTACGAGCAGTACTTC. Translation gives CASSQDEVGYEQYF.

V gene TRBV5-1 combines with J gene TRBJ2-5; possible D gene TRBD2, 6 bases. Trimming took off 3 bases at V and 2 bases at J, with 8 bases between the two ends. The CDR3 is made up of 13 amino acids. Germline V gene lookup returns CDR1 SGHRS and CDR2 YFSETQ. The CDR3 spells CASSSGRQETQYF. The CDR3 DNA sequence: TGCGCCAGCAGCTCCGGGAGACAAGAGACCCAGTACTTC.

The chain joins TRBV18 to TRBJ2-1; TRBD2 agrees at 7 bases. Germline CDR1 is KGHSH and CDR2 is LQKENI. The ends lost 0 bases at V and 5 bases at J; junction bases unmatched: 7. The CDR3 runs 16 residues. CDR3 bases: TGTGCCAGCTCACCACCGAATAGCGGGCGAAACAATGAGCAGTTCTTC. This gives the protein CASSPPNSGRNNEQFF.

This clone appeared a few times. The chain uses TRBV19 and TRBJ1-1; D not certain. Trimming took 5 bases from V and 4 from J, leaving 17 bases between them. Looked up from germline, CDR1 is LNHDA and CDR2 is SQIVND (reference sequence). The CDR3 covers 15 residues. The CDR3 DNA reads as TGTGCCAGTAGTTTCTCCCCGTTCGCTTCCACTGAAGCTTTCTTT. Protein: CASSFSPFASTEAFF.

The rearrangement joins TRBV11-1 to TRBJ1-1; 9 bases are shared with TRBD1. Germline V lookup: CDR1 SGHAT, CDR2 FQDESV (reference sequence). The CDR3 consists of 16 residues. Unmatched junction bases numbered 8, after V lost 5 bases and J lost 1 base. CDR3 DNA sequence: TGTGCCAGCAGCCGTTTCACAGGGGGCTGGAACACTGAAGCTTTCTTT. Encoded protein: CASSRFTGGWNTEAFF.

The rearrangement joins TRBV5-8 to TRBJ2-7; TRBD1 matches 7 bases. The CDR3 runs 12 residues. The germline V gene encodes CDR1 SGHTS and CDR2 YDEGEE. The J segment lost 5 bases and the V segment lost 2 bases, leaving 1 base of the junction unmatched. The CDR3 is CASSFRGNEQYF. The DNA for the CDR3 is TGTGCCAGCAGCTTCAGGGGGAACGAGCAGTACTTC.

Here the CDR3 reads CASSQDGEGARQPQHF. As DNA, the CDR3 is TGCGCCAGCAGCCAAGACGGGGAGGGGGCAAGGCAGCCCCAGCATTTT. The V call is TRBV4-1, the J call TRBJ1-5; TRBD1 matches 7 bases. Germline loops: CDR1 MGHRA, CDR2 YSYEKL. Unmatched junction bases numbered 9, after V lost 0 bases and J lost 7 bases. The CDR3 length is 16 residues.

Only a few counts were recorded for this clone. The CDR3 reads CASSETGYEQFF. CDR3 nucleotides: TGTGCCAGCAGTGAGACGGGTTATGAGCAGTTCTTC. This sequence joins TRBV2 and TRBJ2-1; no clear D. Germline V lookup: CDR1 SNHLY, CDR2 FYNNEI. This CDR3 is built from 12 residues. Trimming cost V 3 bases and J 8 bases, with 8 bases left between them.

The sample holds a few counts of this clone. This chain links TRBV4-1 with TRBJ1-1; D call uncertain. CDR3 length: 14 residues. CDR1 is MGHRA and CDR2 is YSYEKL in the germline V gene. V lost 2 bases, J lost 4 bases, and 11 bases lay in between. The chain's CDR3 is CASSQIGLGTEAFF. The CDR3 DNA reads TGCGCCAGCAGCCAAATAGGGCTGGGCACTGAAGCTTTCTTT.

J is TRBJ1-1 and V is TRBV2; weak D call: TRBD1 (5 bases). CDR1 and CDR2 (germline): SNHLY, FYNNEI. The CDR3 has 16 amino acids. Trimming left V 1 base short and J 0 bases short, with 12 bases between. The CDR3 DNA follows: TGTGCCAGCAGTGAAGTCGGTCGGGGGGTGAACACTGAAGCTTTCTTT. Translation: CASSEVGRGVNTEAFF. The full variable domain, completed using reference TRBV2 and TRBJ1-1, is EPEVTQTPSHQVTQMGQEVILRCVPISNHLYFYWYRQILGQKVEFLVSFYNNEISEKSEIFDDQFSVERPDGSNFTLKIRSTKLEDSAMYFCASSEVGRGVNTEAFFGQGTRLTVV.

This clone was seen a handful of times. The CDR3 sequence is CASQVPGAGFYEQYF. CDR3 coding DNA: TGTGCCAGCCAAGTTCCAGGGGCAGGATTCTACGAGCAGTACTTC. The chain carries TRBV6-5 and TRBJ2-7, with D perhaps matching TRBD1 (6 bases). Germline V lookup: CDR1 MNHEY, CDR2 SVGAGI. This CDR3 has 15 residues. V dropped 8 bases and J dropped 3 bases, with 20 bases sitting between them.

This clone appeared a few times. The chain is built from TRBV6-5 and TRBJ2-5; 7 positions match TRBD1. CDR3 length: 13 residues. V gave up 4 bases and J gave up 5 bases; unmatched junction bases: 4. Germline V CDR1 and CDR2: MNHEY, SVGAGI. This CDR3 is CASSSYRGETQYF. CDR3 nucleotides: TGTGCCAGCAGTTCTTACAGGGGCGAGACCCAGTACTTC.

The rearrangement joins TRBV6-1 to TRBJ2-7, with D perhaps TRBD1 or TRBD2 (5 bases each). Looked up from germline, CDR1 is MNHNS and CDR2 is SASEGT. V lost 6 bases, J lost 7 bases, and 19 bases lay in between. The CDR3 is 14 amino acids. CDR3 sequence (DNA): TGTGCCAGCAGCGCCGCGGACGGGACGGGTGAGCAGTACTTC. This gives the protein CASSAADGTGEQYF.

This chain links TRBV5-1 with TRBJ1-2; 8 bases map to TRBD1. Germline CDR1 is SGHRS and CDR2 is YFSETQ. V shed 7 bases and J 8 bases; nucleotides not matched to a gene: 13. The CDR3 has 14 amino acids. In DNA, the CDR3 is TGCGCCAGCCGGACAGGGTATCGGCTAGAGGGCTACACCTTC. Translation: CASRTGYRLEGYTF.

This chain connects TRBV7-9 to TRBJ1-5; 7 nucleotides line up with TRBD1. Trimming removed 5 bases from V and 6 bases from J; junction bases left unmatched: 4. The CDR3 is 13 residues long. Germline CDR1 SEHNR, CDR2 FQNEAQ (reference sequence). This chain's CDR3 is CASSPTGPQPQHF. CDR3 bases: TGTGCCAGCAGCCCGACAGGGCCTCAGCCCCAGCATTTT.

V is TRBV7-6 and J is TRBJ1-2, with D maybe TRBD1 (5 bases). This CDR3 is built from 14 residues. From germline, CDR1 is SGHVS and CDR2 FNYEAQ. Trimming removed 5 bases from V and 1 base from J, with 11 bases in between. CDR3 bases: TGTGCCAGCAGCCGAACCGACAGTAACTATGGCTACACCTTC. Amino acid sequence: CASSRTDSNYGYTF.

This chain uses TRBV7-8 with TRBJ2-2; 7 bases are shared with TRBD1. This CDR3 is built from 16 residues. The J segment lost 0 bases and the V segment lost 5 bases, leaving 6 bases of the junction unmatched. Per germline, CDR1 SGHVS and CDR2 FQNEAQ. The CDR3 spells CASSPRTGPNTGELFF. CDR3 sequence (DNA): TGTGCCAGCAGCCCGCGGACAGGACCGAACACCGGGGAGCTGTTTTTT. The whole variable domain, remainder taken from reference TRBV7-8 and TRBJ2-2, is GAGVSQSPRYKVAKRGQDVALRCDPISGHVSLFWYQQALGQGPEFLTYFQNEAQLDKSGLPSDRFFAERPEGSVSTLKIQRTQQEDSAVYLCASSPRTGPNTGELFFGEGSRLTVL.

V gene TRBV5-1 combines with J gene TRBJ1-2; 9 bases agree with TRBD1. The J segment lost 8 bases and the V segment lost 4 bases, leaving 9 bases of the junction unmatched. This CDR3 spans 14 amino acids. CDR1 and CDR2 (germline): SGHRS, YFSETQ. CDR3 sequence reads: CASSGGQGNRGYTF. The CDR3 coding sequence is TGCGCCAGCAGCGGAGGACAGGGGAACCGAGGCTACACCTTC.

The V and J genes are TRBV7-2 and TRBJ2-7, with 11 bases identical to TRBD2. Per the germline V gene, CDR1 is SGHTA and CDR2 is FQGNSA. The CDR3 is 16 amino acids. The V segment lost 1 base and the J segment 2 bases; nucleotides outside the gene matches: 4. In DNA form, the CDR3 reads TGTGCCAGCAGCTTAGGGCCGGGACTAGCGGCCTACGAGCAGTACTTC. Its protein product is CASSLGPGLAAYEQYF.

The chain employs TRBV7-9 and TRBJ2-4, with no clear D. The germline V gene has CDR1 SEHNR and CDR2 FQNEAQ (reference sequence). This CDR3 spans 16 amino acids. The V end lost 5 bases, the J end lost 0 bases, and 14 bases lay between the germline ends. CDR3 region: CASSTTDTIAKNIQYF. CDR3 in DNA: TGTGCCAGCAGCACAACAGATACCATAGCCAAAAACATTCAGTACTTC.

V gene TRBV6-4 combines with J gene TRBJ2-3, with TRBD1 as a possible D gene (6 bases). Per germline, CDR1 MRHNA and CDR2 SNTAGT. Trimming cost V 5 bases and J 2 bases, with 17 bases left between them. The length of the CDR3 is 16 residues. CDR3 coding DNA: TGTGCCAGCAGTCTCGAGACAGGTTCGAACACAGATACGCAGTATTTT. The encoded protein is CASSLETGSNTDTQYF.

The chain is built from TRBV7-2 and TRBJ2-1; tentative D call: TRBD1 (6 bases). Germline V gene sequence: CDR1 SGHTA, CDR2 FQGNSA. This CDR3 is 15 amino acids long. V was clipped by 1 base and J by 4 bases, with 11 bases between them. In DNA, the CDR3 is TGTGCCAGCAGCTTAGTGGTACAGGGATACAATGAGCAGTTCTTC. Residues: CASSLVVQGYNEQFF. The entire variable domain, with the rest obtained from reference TRBV7-2 and TRBJ2-1, is as follows: GAGVSQSPSNKVTEKGKDVELRCDPISGHTALYWYRQSLGQGLEFLIYFQGNSAPDKSGLPSDRFSAERTGGSVSTLTIQRTQQEDSAVYLCASSLVVQGYNEQFFGPGTRLTVL.

The chain links TRBV10-3 to TRBJ1-3, with D maybe TRBD1 (6 bases). V was shortened by 7 bases and J by 0 bases, with 16 bases between the two germline ends. The germline CDR1 and CDR2 sequences are ENHRY and SYGVKD. The CDR3 is 16 amino acids. As DNA, the CDR3 is TGTGCCATCACCAGATCGGACAGTGCCTCTGGAAACACCATATATTTT. Residues: CAITRSDSASGNTIYF.

The chain recombines TRBV19 with TRBJ1-2; 7 bases match TRBD1. This CDR3 region has 15 residues. V dropped 5 bases and J dropped 2; count of bases not matched to a gene: 8. CDR1 and CDR2 (germline): LNHDA, SQIVND (reference sequence). CDR3 nucleotide sequence: TGTGCCAGTAGTCCTGTTGGGACAGCCAACTATGGCTACACCTTC. It yields the protein CASSPVGTANYGYTF.

V gene TRBV4-1 combines with J gene TRBJ2-2; 8 bases agree with TRBD2. Germline trimming cut 3 bases from V and 17 bases from J; bases unmatched to any gene: 14. This CDR3 contains 14 residues. Germline-derived CDR1 and CDR2 are MGHRA and YSYEKL. DNA for the CDR3: TGCGCCAGCAGCCATCTTTCCGCGGGGGGCGACCTATTTTTT. Residues: CASSHLSAGGDLFF.

This chain joins TRBV6-5 and TRBJ2-7; 9 bases are a match to TRBD1. The CDR3 spans 16 residues. The V and J ends lost 2 bases and 4 bases, in that order; junction bases with no gene match: 9. Germline CDR1 is MNHEY and CDR2 is SVGAGI. CDR3 protein: CASSYGAGTGFYEQYF. For the CDR3, the DNA is TGTGCCAGCAGTTACGGCGCCGGGACAGGGTTTTACGAGCAGTACTTC.